These T cell receptor beta chains were read from a single sample in a study of identical twins. Via MiXCR, TCRdb re-called the 5' RACE reads, giving one row per CDR3 protein. This sample has about 500,000 distinct CDR3 sequences; around an eighth occur once, and the top ten carry about 0.97%. These records were also assigned to another study, of yellow fever vaccine responses in identical twins.

Sequenced material: CD4+ T cells sorted from blood. The receptor set was obtained from a woman aged 18-35 years in good health. CDR3s leave out the opening cysteine and the closing phenylalanine or tryptophan.

v_call cdr3_aa
TRBV12-5 ASGLVGSNEQF
TRBV5-1 ASSTGTGPYEQY
TRBV7-3 ASSSYDGTEAF
TRBV7-2 ASSLVPSQDSSYEQY
TRBV20-1 SARGGRESPYEQY
TRBV4-3 ASRNEENTGELF
TRBV4-1 ASSQGTSGNYEQY
TRBV20-1 SAGFMSSYNEQF
TRBV2 ASSEVGGLGKTQY
TRBV27 ASSLGVSSTDTQY
TRBV12-3/TRBV12-4 ASSATGGAGETQY
TRBV2 ASKRILALKYNEQF
TRBV12-3/TRBV12-4 ASTLWDRAYEQY
TRBV5-4 ASSLETGRTQEQY
TRBV3-1 ASSQVIGTNEQF
TRBV7-2 ASSDKRATDTQY
TRBV5-1 ASSQRGAGTDTQY
TRBV29-1 SGLAGVAF
TRBV24-1 ATSEPRTLGTDTQY
TRBV20-1 SASPRGYNQPQH
TRBV15 ATSREDRDNEQF
TRBV5-4 ASSLAQGRSGYT
TRBV28 ASSSGYNTGELF
TRBV11-2 ASSLELVGNEQF
TRBV20-1 SATFRGFYEQY
TRBV27 ASSPWTGVSSGANVLT
TRBV5-1 ASSLDTSADTQY
TRBV29-1 SAEEPKGLAGANVLT
TRBV18 ASSLKQDTEAF
TRBV7-9 ASSLGVAGGRETQY
TRBV20-1 SAWFQEQY
TRBV27 ASKLNHLTPSTDTQY
TRBV7-9 ASSFPGQGQVTEAF
TRBV29-1 SVNRGYEQY
TRBV6-2/TRBV6-3 ASSYSPGSGTDTQY
TRBV30 AWRGQGRMAEQF
TRBV20-1 SAKREFEQY
TRBV7-2 ASSITGRAEQY
TRBV27 ASSLSRGGGYT
TRBV12-3/TRBV12-4 ASRDQTTDTQY
TRBV12-3/TRBV12-4 ASSWDNGGYT